This T cell receptor beta chain was documented in a study of human T cells and chemical hapten exposure. Turning to the study itself: On the upper back, patch tests were applied with 0.01% DPC and read at 6 days.

In the case of this clonotype: Its antigen remains unidentified. This may stem from a read error, because a much larger clone lies one nucleotide away.

The CDR3 extends over 15 amino acids. Germline CDR1 reads SGHTA; CDR2 reads FQGNSA. Trimming took 4 bases from V and 2 from J, leaving 13 bases between them. Findings and caveats of the study: The count of PT1 expanded TCRs correlated positively with patch test score.

The sample's time point: patch test 1, 2 weeks after DPC sensitization. The sample's treatment: therapeutic diphenylcyclopropenone sensitization with weekly scalp DPC. The authors' processing: Counting gave a median of around 90,000 TCRs per sample, with values ranging from roughly 20,000 to 750,000. TCRdb used MiXCR to reprocess the RACE reads, holding one entry per CDR3 protein. The V and J calls and clone size are TCRdb's, not the authors'. The table lists 55,000 to 85,000 distinct CDR3 sequences, 9.8% of them singletons, with 3.3% in the top ten. The chain joins TRBV7-2 to TRBJ2-3; D may match TRBD1 or TRBD2 (5 bases each). This material consisted of whole blood, taken in connection with sensitization to the hapten diphenylcyclopropenone (DPC). The sequence was obtained from a woman aged 40 to 49 with alopecia areata. Some clones in this sample may be carry-over from other donors' samples. The CDR3 bases are TGTGCCAGCAGCTCGTCACGGGGCACCACAGATACGCAGTATTTT. Translation gives CASSSSRGTTDTQYF.